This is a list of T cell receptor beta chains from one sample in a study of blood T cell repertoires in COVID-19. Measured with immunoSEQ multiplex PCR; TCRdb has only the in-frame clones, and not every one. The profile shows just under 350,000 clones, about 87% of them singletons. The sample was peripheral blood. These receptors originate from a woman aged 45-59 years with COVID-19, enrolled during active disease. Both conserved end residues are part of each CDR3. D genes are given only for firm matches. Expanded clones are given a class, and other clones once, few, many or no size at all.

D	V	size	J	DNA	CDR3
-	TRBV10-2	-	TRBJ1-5	TGCGCCAGCAGTGAGTCGGTTGCGAGCGGCCAGCCCCAGCATTTT	CASSESVASGQPQHF
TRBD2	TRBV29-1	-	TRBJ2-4	TGCAGCGTTGTCGGGGGGGTAGCCAAAAACATTCAGTACTTC	CSVVGGVAKNIQYF
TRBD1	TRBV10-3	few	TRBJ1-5	TGTGCCATCAGTGATGTACAGGGGGGTCAGCCCCAGCATTTT	CAISDVQGGQPQHF
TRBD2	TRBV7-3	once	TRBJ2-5	TGTGCCAGCAGCTTAGGGCTAGCGGGAGGAAGGGGAGAGACCCAGTACTTC	CASSLGLAGGRGETQYF
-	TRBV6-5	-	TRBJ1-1	TGTGCCAGCAGCCACACACAGGGTAACACTGAAGCTTTCTTT	CASSHTQGNTEAFF
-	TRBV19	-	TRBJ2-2	TGTGCCAGTAGTCCCCGCCCGGGGGGCCACCGGGACACCGGGGAGCTGTTTTTT	CASSPRPGGHRDTGELFF
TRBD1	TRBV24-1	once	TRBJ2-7	TGTGCCACCAGTGATCAACGGACAGGGGTGTACGAGCAGTACTTC	CATSDQRTGVYEQYF
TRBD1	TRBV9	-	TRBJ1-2	TGTGCCAGCAGCTCCTCGACAGGGGGCTATGGCTACACCTTC	CASSSSTGGYGYTF
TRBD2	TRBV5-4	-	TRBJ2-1	TGTGCCAGCAGCTTCGCGGGAGGTTCCTACAATGAGCAGTTCTTC	CASSFAGGSYNEQFF
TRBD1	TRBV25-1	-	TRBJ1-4	TGTGCCAGCAGTGACCCGGGACAGACTAATGAAAAACTGTTTTTT	CASSDPGQTNEKLFF
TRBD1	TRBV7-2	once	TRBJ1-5	TGTGCCAGCAGCTCTTCGGGGGACAGGTATCAGCCCCAGCATTTT	CASSSSGDRYQPQHF
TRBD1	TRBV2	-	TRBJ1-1	TGTGCCAGCAGTGAGGGACAGGGGTACACTGAAGCTTTCTTT	CASSEGQGYTEAFF
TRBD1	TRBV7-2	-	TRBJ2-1	TGTGCCAGCAGCTACAGGACAGGGAACTACAATGAGCAGTTCTTC	CASSYRTGNYNEQFF
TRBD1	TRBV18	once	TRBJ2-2	TGTGCCAGCTCACCACCCGGACAGGGTCCCGCCGGGGAGCTGTTTTTT	CASSPPGQGPAGELFF
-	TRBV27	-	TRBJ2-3	TGTGCCAGCAGTTTAATCGGGATGAATACGCAGTATTTT	CASSLIGMNTQYF
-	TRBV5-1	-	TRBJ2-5	TGCGCCAGCAGCTTGTTCCCAGGGTACGTCGAGACCCAGTACTTC	CASSLFPGYVETQYF
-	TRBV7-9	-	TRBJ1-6	TGTGCCAGCAGCTTTAGCAGATCTTTGGAGAATTCACCCCTCCACTTT	CASSFSRSLENSPLHF
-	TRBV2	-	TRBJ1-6	TGTGCCAGCACACAGGTTTTTAATTCACCCCTCCACTTT	CASTQVFNSPLHF
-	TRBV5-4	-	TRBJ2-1	TGTGCCAGCAGCTTGGCCTACCCCGGGACTAGGGACAGCAATGAGCAGTTCTTC	CASSLAYPGTRDSNEQFF
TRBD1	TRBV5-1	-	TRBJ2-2	TGCGCCAGCAGGTGGAGACAGGGGATCACCGGGGAGCTGTTTTTT	CASRWRQGITGELFF
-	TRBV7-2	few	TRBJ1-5	TGTGCCAGCAGCTCCCGGGGCGGGGGGGCAGATCAGCCCCAGCATTTT	CASSSRGGGADQPQHF
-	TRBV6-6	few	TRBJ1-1	TGTGCCAGCAGTCCCCGGGGTAGGGGGAACATTAGGACTGAAGCTTTCTTT	CASSPRGRGNIRTEAFF
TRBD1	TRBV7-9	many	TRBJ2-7	TGTGCCAGCAGCTTGTCGGGACAGGGGGCCTACGAGCAGTACTTC	CASSLSGQGAYEQYF
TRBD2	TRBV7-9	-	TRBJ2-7	TGTGCCAGCAGCTCCTTTGCGGGGGGAGTTCTCGAGCAGTACTTC	CASSSFAGGVLEQYF
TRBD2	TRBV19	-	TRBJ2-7	TGTGCCAGCGGGTCGGGACTAGCCTACGAGCAGTACTTC	CASGSGLAYEQYF
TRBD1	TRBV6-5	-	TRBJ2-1	TGTGCCAGCCGGGACAGGGGGCTCGATGAGCAGTTCTTC	CASRDRGLDEQFF
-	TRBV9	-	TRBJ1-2	TGTGCCAGCACGGCAGGGGTTCAATGGAGGTATGGCTACACCTTC	CASTAGVQWRYGYTF
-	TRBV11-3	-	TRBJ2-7	TGTGCCAGCAGCCTCTTAGGGGCCCACGAGCAGTACTTC	CASSLLGAHEQYF
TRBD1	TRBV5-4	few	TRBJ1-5	TGTGCCAGCAGCTTACAGGGGGCTCAGCCCCAGCATTTT	CASSLQGAQPQHF
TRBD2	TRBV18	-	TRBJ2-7	TGTGCCAGCTCACCACTAAGGAGCGGGAGGGCCGATTCGCTCTACGAGCAGTACTTC	CASSPLRSGRADSLYEQYF
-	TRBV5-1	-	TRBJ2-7	TGCGCCAGCAGCTCATCGACAGTGATCTACGAGCAGTACTTC	CASSSSTVIYEQYF
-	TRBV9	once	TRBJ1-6	TGTGCCAGCAGCGTTGGGACACTTAATAATTCACCCCTCCACTTT	CASSVGTLNNSPLHF
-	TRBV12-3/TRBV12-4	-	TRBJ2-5	TGTGCCAGCAGTTTACACTCAGGAGAGACCCAGTACTTC	CASSLHSGETQYF
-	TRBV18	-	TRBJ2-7	TGTGCCAGCTCACAACGGGTGGGACTCGAGCAGTACTTC	CASSQRVGLEQYF
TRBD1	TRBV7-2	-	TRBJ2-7	TGTGCCAGCAGCGCCCGACAGGGTTTTTACGAGCAGTACTTC	CASSARQGFYEQYF
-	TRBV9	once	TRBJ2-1	TGTGCCAGCAGCGGGCTAGCCTGGCGTAATGAGCAGTTCTTC	CASSGLAWRNEQFF
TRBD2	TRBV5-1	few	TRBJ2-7	TGCGCCAGCAGCCGGCTAGCGGGAGGGCTCTACGAGCAGTACTTC	CASSRLAGGLYEQYF
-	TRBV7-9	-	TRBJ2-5	TGTGCCAGCAGCTTAATTGCGGAGACCCAGTACTTC	CASSLIAETQYF
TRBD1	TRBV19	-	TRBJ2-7	TGTGCCAGTAGCCCCGGACAGGGTAATGCCTACGAGCAGTACTTC	CASSPGQGNAYEQYF
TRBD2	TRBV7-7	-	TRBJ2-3	TGTGCTAGCAGCCGGACTAGCGGGAGCACAGATACGCAGTATTTT	CASSRTSGSTDTQYF
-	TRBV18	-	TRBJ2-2	TGTGCCAGCTCGACAAACGGGAGGAACACCGGGGAGCTGTTTTTT	CASSTNGRNTGELFF
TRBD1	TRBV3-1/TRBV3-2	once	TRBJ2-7	TGTGCCAGCAGCCAAGATCAAATTCCCGGACAGGGAGGCTCCTACGAGCAGTACTTC	CASSQDQIPGQGGSYEQYF
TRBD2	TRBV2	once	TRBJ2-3	TGTGCCACCAAACTAGCGGGAGTGGGGGATACGCAGTATTTT	CATKLAGVGDTQYF
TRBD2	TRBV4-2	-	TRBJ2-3	TGTGCCAGCAGCCAGCCCGGGACTAGCGGCACAGATACGCAGTATTTT	CASSQPGTSGTDTQYF
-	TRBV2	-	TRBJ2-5	TGTGCCAGCAGTACTAGCTCACAGACCCAGTACTTC	CASSTSSQTQYF
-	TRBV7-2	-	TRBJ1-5	TGTGCCAGCAGCTTGGAGGCAGATAGCAATCAGCCCCAGCATTTT	CASSLEADSNQPQHF
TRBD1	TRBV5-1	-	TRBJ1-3	TGCGCCAGCAGCTGGACAGGGGACTCTGGAAACACCATATATTTT	CASSWTGDSGNTIYF
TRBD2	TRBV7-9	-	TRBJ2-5	TGTGCCAGCAGCCCGGGAGGGGGCCAAGAGACCCAGTACTTC	CASSPGGGQETQYF
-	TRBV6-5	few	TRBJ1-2	TGTGCCAGCAGATCCGACAGGTCCGGCGGCTACACCTTC	CASRSDRSGGYTF
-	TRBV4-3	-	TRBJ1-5	TGCGCCAGCAGCCAAGATAAGGGGTTGCAGCCCCAGCATTTT	CASSQDKGLQPQHF
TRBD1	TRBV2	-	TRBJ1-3	TGTGCCAGCAGTATAAACAGGGGTGCAGGAAACACCATATATTTT	CASSINRGAGNTIYF